Shown below are 7 T cell receptor beta chains from a single sample sequenced in a study of CD8+ T cells in alopecia areata. Reverse transcribed after extraction, RNA yielded cDNA as the sequencing template. Repertoires were generated with immunoSEQ multiplex PCR, while TCRdb's copy carries only in-frame clones and drops some. Altogether around 100,000 clones were found in the sample, and no singletons occur. The sample was lesional skin. All receptors come from a C3H/HeJ mouse with alopecia areata. The mouse strain carries the MHC haplotype H2-k.

In regard to this clone: Each gene name is a mouse one. The CDR3 is cut off 4 residues early in the read; its end comes from the germline J gene. The V gene is TRBV1, the J gene TRBJ1-4; 9 bases map to TRBD1. The V gene's germline CDR1 is NSQYPW and CDR2 LRSPGD (reference sequence). There are 17 residues in the CDR3. J lost 0 bases, V lost 2 bases, and 4 bases had no gene match. CDR3 DNA, as far as it was read: TGCACCTGCAGTGCACCCGACAGGGGGGTTTCCAACGAA. It encodes CTCSAPDRGVSNE. The CDR3 in its entirety is CTCSAPDRGVSNERLFF. Full variable domain (outside the CDR3, taken from reference TRBV1 and TRBJ1-4): VTLLEQNPRWRLVPRGQAVNLRCILKNSQYPWMSWYQQDLQKQLQWLFTLRSPGDKEVKSLPGADYLATRVTDTELRLQVANMSQGRTLYCTCSAPDRGVSNERLFFGHGTKLSVL.

As for this clone: Gene names refer to mouse genes. Sequencing ends 4 residues short of the CDR3 end; the germline J gene provides the rest. This chain connects TRBV13-1 to TRBJ1-1, with TRBD1 as a possible D gene (5 bases). Germline loops: CDR1 NSHNY, CDR2 SYGAGN. Trimming pared 3 bases from V and 4 bases from J, leaving 10 bases between. This CDR3 spans 13 amino acids. The part of the CDR3 DNA that was read is TGTGCCAGCAGTGCCAGGGAAAGCACA. It is translated as CASSAREST. The CDR3, in full, reads CASSARESTEVFF.

With respect to this clone: The germline and genes are mouse ones. The read comes to an end 4 residues before the CDR3 does, leaving the germline J gene to fill in the end. The sample has other DNA sequences that encode this CDR3 too. The chain recombines TRBV13-3 with TRBJ1-1, with TRBD1 identical over 11 bases. The CDR3 extends over 15 amino acids. CDR1 NNHDY and CDR2 SYVADS come from the germline V gene. Losses at the gene ends were 2 bases for V and 2 bases for J; bases not matched to a gene: 2. The CDR3 region is CASSDRTGGNTEVFF. CDR3 DNA, as far as it was read: TGTGCCAGCAGTGACAGGACAGGGGGCAACACA.

This clone has more than one count but fewer than ten. At residue 12, the TCRdb protein and translated DNA are inconsistent; the protein given comes from the DNA. Here the gene names and germline are mouse. The sequenced fragment ends 3 residues before the CDR3 boundary, so the rest is inferred from the germline J gene. This chain links TRBV13-3 with TRBJ1-3; 7 bases are shared with TRBD1. CDR1 NNHDY and CDR2 SYVADS come from the germline V gene. V lost 5 bases and J lost 1; bases outside the gene matches: 6. The CDR3 is 15 residues long. CDR3 protein: CASRGQEGSGNTLYF. The sequenced CDR3 bases are TGTGCCAGCAGAGGACAGGAGGGGTCTGGAAATACG.

As for this clone: The gene names given are mouse names. The read stops 4 residues short of the end of the CDR3; the missing end is completed from the germline J gene. V usage is TRBV13-1 and J usage is TRBJ2-5; D unclear. The germline gives CDR1 NSHNY, CDR2 SYGAGN. There are 15 residues in the CDR3. The germline V and J ends were trimmed by 0 bases and 0 bases, with 8 bases remaining between them. The CDR3 region is CASSDATINQDTQYF. The sequenced CDR3 bases are TGTGCCAGCAGTGATGCAACAATTAACCAAGAC.

In the case of this clone: Mouse names are used for the genes. The CDR3 is cut off 4 residues early in the read; its end comes from the germline J gene. The genes are TRBV19 and TRBJ2-4; 10 bases fit TRBD1. The CDR3 covers 16 residues. CDR1 and CDR2 from the germline V gene are FNHDT and SITEND (reference sequence). The CDR3 bases that were read are TGTGCCAGCAAACACAGGGACAGGGGAAGACAGAAC. Translating it yields CASKHRDRGRQN. The whole CDR3 protein is CASKHRDRGRQNTLYF.

With regard to this clone: The genes and germline here are from mouse. Read coverage stops 4 residues before the CDR3 terminus; the germline J gene supplies the remainder. The gene calls are TRBV13-3 and TRBJ2-4; 7 positions match TRBD2. The germline CDR1 and CDR2 sequences are NNHDY and SYVADS. This CDR3 spans 17 amino acids. The J segment lost 0 bases and the V segment lost 1 base, leaving 8 bases of the junction unmatched. The CDR3 sequence: CASSDIAGGSSQNTLYF. The CDR3 DNA, read in part, is TGTGCCAGCAGTGATATTGCTGGGGGATCTAGTCAAAAC.